This record concerns one T cell receptor (beta chain) sequence. The data stem from a study of T cell changes during pregnancy in multiple sclerosis. Data came from immunoSEQ multiplex PCR; TCRdb stores just in-frame clones and leaves some out. The table has under 50,000 clones, 80% to 90% seen once. The sequencing here drew on CD4+ T cells from peripheral blood mononuclear cells, taken after pregnancy. This TCR was recovered from a female donor with multiple sclerosis, enrolled in a pregnancy study.

CDR3 amino acids: CASSQGGTSGTNEQFF. The CDR3 DNA follows: TGCGCCAGCAGCCAAGGTGGGACTAGCGGGACCAATGAGCAGTTCTTC. The chain links TRBV4-1 to TRBJ2-1; TRBD2 aligns across 13 bases. The V gene's germline CDR1 is MGHRA and CDR2 YSYEKL. The CDR3 spans 16 residues. The trim removed 1 base at V and 6 bases at J, leaving 3 bases unmatched.